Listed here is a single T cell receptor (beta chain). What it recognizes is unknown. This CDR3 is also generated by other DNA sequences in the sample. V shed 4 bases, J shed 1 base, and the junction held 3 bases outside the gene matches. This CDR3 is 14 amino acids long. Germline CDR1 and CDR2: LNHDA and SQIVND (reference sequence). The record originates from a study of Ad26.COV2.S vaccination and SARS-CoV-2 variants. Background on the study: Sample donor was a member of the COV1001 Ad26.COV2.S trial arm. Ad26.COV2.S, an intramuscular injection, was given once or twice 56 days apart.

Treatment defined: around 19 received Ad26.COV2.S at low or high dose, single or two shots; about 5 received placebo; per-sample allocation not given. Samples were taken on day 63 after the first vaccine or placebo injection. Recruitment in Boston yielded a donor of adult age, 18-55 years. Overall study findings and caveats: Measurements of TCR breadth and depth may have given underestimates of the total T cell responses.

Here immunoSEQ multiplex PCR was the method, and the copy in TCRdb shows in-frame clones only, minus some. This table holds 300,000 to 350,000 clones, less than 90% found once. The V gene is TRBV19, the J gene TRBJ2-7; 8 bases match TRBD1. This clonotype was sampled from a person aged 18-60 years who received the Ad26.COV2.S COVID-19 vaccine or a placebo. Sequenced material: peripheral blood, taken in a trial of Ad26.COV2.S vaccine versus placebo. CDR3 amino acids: CASSTGQGSYEQYF. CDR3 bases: TGTGCCAGTAGTACCGGACAGGGATCCTACGAGCAGTACTTC.